The entry below gives a single T cell receptor beta chain sequence along with its context. Its specificity is not known. The sample is drawn from a study of shared clonotypes between healthy human individuals. General study points: Estimated richness was generally greater in naive than memory subsets.

Assay used: immunoSEQ multiplex PCR; TCRdb lists only in-frame clones, some missing. The sample contains about 2.4 million clones, 90% to 95% of which appear only once. V lost 2 bases, J lost 1 base, and 12 bases lay in between. This CDR3 region has 15 residues. Germline loops: CDR1 SGHNT, CDR2 YYREEE (reference sequence). The material sequenced was naive CD4+ T cells from PBMCs. Regarding subset: CD45RA+ positively selected. The rearrangement links TRBV5-4 to TRBJ1-2; TRBD1 might be the D (5 bases). The receptor was derived from a man between 18 and 35 years old in good health. Some clones in this sample may be carry-over from other donors' samples. The CDR3: CASSLGEYFNYGYTF. In DNA form, the CDR3 reads TGTGCCAGCAGCTTAGGGGAGTACTTTAACTATGGCTACACCTTC.